These 27 T cell receptor beta chains share one sample of origin, sequenced in a study of Tregs in tolerant kidney transplant recipients. TCRdb's copy holds only in-frame clones and misses some; the assay was immunoSEQ multiplex PCR. The sample includes roughly 69,000 clones, approximately 91% seen only once; the top ten take 0.39%. The specimen comprised CD4+ T cells from blood, sampled before the transplant. The receptors come from a human donor who received a combined kidney and bone marrow transplant.

This chain uses TRBV7-2 with TRBJ2-3, with 16 bases fitting TRBD2. The trim removed 0 bases at V and 0 bases at J, leaving 6 bases unmatched. This CDR3 has 20 residues. Germline V gene lookup returns CDR1 SGHTA and CDR2 FQGNSA. CDR3 nucleotides: TGTGCCAGCAGCTTAGCGCTAGGGACTAGCGGGAGGGCGAGCACAGATACGCAGTATTTT. Translation: CASSLALGTSGRASTDTQYF.

Written as DNA, the CDR3 is TGTGCCAGCAGTTCGCCCGGCACTAGCGGGGCCTCCACAGATACGCAGTATTTT. Protein: CASSSPGTSGASTDTQYF. J is TRBJ2-3 and V is TRBV28; 10 positions agree with TRBD2. Per germline, CDR1 MDHEN and CDR2 SYDVKM. CDR3 length equals 18 residues. Unmatched junction bases numbered 12, after V lost 4 bases and J lost 2 bases. Filled out from reference TRBV28 and TRBJ2-3, the complete variable domain reads DVKVTQSSRYLVKRTGEKVFLECVQDMDHENMFWYRQDPGLGLRLIYFSYDVKMKEKGDIPEGYSVSREKKERFSLILESASTNQTSMYLCASSSPGTSGASTDTQYFGPGTRLTVL.

The V and J genes are TRBV19 and TRBJ2-7; 9 bases agree with TRBD2. Germline V gene sequence: CDR1 LNHDA, CDR2 SQIVND (reference sequence). The J segment lost 1 base and the V segment lost 6 bases, leaving 4 bases of the junction unmatched. This CDR3 spans 14 amino acids. The CDR3 DNA reads as TGTGCCAGTAGGCGGGAGGGCTCTTCCTACGAGCAGTACTTC. As protein: CASRREGSSYEQYF.

The table lists this clone with a few counts. The gene calls are TRBV6-5 and TRBJ2-1, with 11 bases that match TRBD2. Germline V gene sequence: CDR1 MNHEY, CDR2 SVGAGI. CDR3 length equals 11 residues. V was pared by 6 bases and J by 13 bases, with 2 bases of the junction left unmatched. Here the CDR3 reads CASRGLAAQFF. Here the CDR3 DNA reads TGTGCCAGCAGGGGACTAGCGGCCCAGTTCTTC.

The J gene is TRBJ2-1, the V gene TRBV28, with a weak D call TRBD2 (7 bases). V lost 3 bases and J 6 bases, leaving 15 bases between the germline ends. CDR1 MDHEN and CDR2 SYDVKM come from the germline V gene. This CDR3 region has 15 residues. The CDR3 nucleotides are TGTGCCAGCAGTTTGGGCGGGAGAGGGGGCAATGAGCAGTTCTTC. Its translation is CASSLGGRGGNEQFF.

The chain has TRBV5-1 and TRBJ2-7, with 7 bases aligning to TRBD1. V dropped 3 bases and J dropped 2; count of bases not matched to a gene: 5. This CDR3 has 14 residues. Germline-derived CDR1 and CDR2 are SGHRS and YFSETQ. The CDR3 region is CASSSRTGTYEQYF. Written as DNA, the CDR3 is TGCGCCAGCAGCTCTCGGACAGGTACCTACGAGCAGTACTTC.

The rearrangement links TRBV5-1 to TRBJ2-1, with 11 positions matching TRBD1. CDR3 size: 18 residues. The ends lost 4 bases at V and 4 bases at J; junction bases unmatched: 13. Germline assignment: CDR1 SGHRS and CDR2 YFSETQ. CDR3: CASSGGQGAGTIYNEQFF. DNA for the CDR3: TGCGCCAGCAGCGGCGGACAGGGGGCCGGGACTATTTACAATGAGCAGTTCTTC. Using reference TRBV5-1 and TRBJ2-1 for the parts outside the CDR3, the full variable domain is KAGVTQTPRYLIKTRGQQVTLSCSPISGHRSVSWYQQTPGQGLQFLFEYFSETQRNKGNFPGRFSGRQFSNSRSEMNVSTLELGDSALYLCASSGGQGAGTIYNEQFFGPGTRLTVL.

This chain links TRBV19 with TRBJ2-7; 12 nucleotides agree with TRBD2. The germline CDR1 and CDR2 sequences are LNHDA and SQIVND (reference sequence). V lost 4 bases, J lost 6 bases, and 4 bases stayed unmatched. CDR3 length: 14 residues. The DNA of the CDR3 is TGTGCCAGTAGTACTAGCGGGAGGGCTCCCGAGCAGTACTTC. Translating gives CASSTSGRAPEQYF.

This clone was counted a few times. The chain links TRBV27 to TRBJ2-7; maybe TRBD2 (6 bases). The CDR3 length is 17 residues. The germline V and J ends were trimmed by 5 bases and 2 bases, with 22 bases remaining between them. From germline, CDR1 is MNHEY and CDR2 SMNVEV (reference sequence). The CDR3 loop is CASSGAGIGTAAYEQYF. The CDR3 bases are TGTGCCAGCAGTGGCGCGGGCATAGGGACTGCTGCCTACGAGCAGTACTTC.

This clone was picked up a small number of times. This chain's CDR3 is CASSIGGEQYF. The CDR3 region has the DNA TGTGCCAGCAGTATAGGGGGCGAGCAGTACTTC. The chain is built from TRBV2 and TRBJ2-7, with D maybe TRBD1 (6 bases). The ends were cut back, 5 bases at V and 6 bases at J, with 8 bases in the middle. Germline V gene lookup returns CDR1 SNHLY and CDR2 FYNNEI. This CDR3 comprises 11 residues.

The chain recombines TRBV4-1 with TRBJ1-1; D unclear. Looked up from germline, CDR1 is MGHRA and CDR2 is YSYEKL. This CDR3 spans 16 amino acids. Trimming took 1 base from V and 1 from J, leaving 13 bases between them. The DNA of the CDR3 is TGCGCCAGCAGCCAAGTAGGCCGGTCGGGGAACACTGAAGCTTTCTTT. Its protein is CASSQVGRSGNTEAFF.

The V and J genes are TRBV6-5 and TRBJ1-3; possible D gene TRBD1, 5 bases. The CDR3 has 16 amino acids. Between the trimmed V and J ends, which lost 0 bases and 4 bases, there was a span of 13 bases. Germline lookup yields CDR1 MNHEY and CDR2 SVGAGI. The DNA of the CDR3 is TGTGCCAGCAGTTACTCCCAGGGTTCGAGAGGAAACACCATATATTTT. It yields the protein CASSYSQGSRGNTIYF.

This clone occurred once. V gene TRBV15 combines with J gene TRBJ2-4; no reliable D call. V dropped 0 bases and J dropped 5 bases, with 11 bases sitting between them. Germline CDR1 LNHNV, CDR2 YYDKDF (reference sequence). CDR3 length: 15 residues. DNA of the CDR3: TGTGCCACCAGCAGAGATGCCGGGTCGGAAAACATTCAGTACTTC. Its translation is CATSRDAGSENIQYF.

This chain links TRBV7-3 with TRBJ2-2; D remains unclear. The CDR3 has 14 amino acids. V was cut by 5 bases and J by 4 bases, with 11 bases left in between. Germline loops: CDR1 SGHTA, CDR2 FQGTGA. The CDR3: CASSQFVATGELFF. CDR3 sequence (DNA): TGTGCCAGCAGCCAGTTCGTGGCCACCGGGGAGCTGTTTTTT.

This sequence joins TRBV5-1 and TRBJ1-1; no reliable D call. This CDR3 is built from 14 residues. The germline CDR1 and CDR2 sequences are SGHRS and YFSETQ. Trimming shortened V by 1 base and J by 5 bases, and 12 bases separated the two germline ends. The CDR3 is CASSLLREGTEAFF. Written as DNA, the CDR3 is TGCGCCAGCAGCTTGCTTCGGGAGGGAACTGAAGCTTTCTTT.

This rearrangement joins TRBV19 to TRBJ1-2, with a tentative D call TRBD1 (5 bases). Trimming took off 5 bases at V and 3 bases at J, with 13 bases between the two ends. Per germline, CDR1 LNHDA and CDR2 SQIVND (reference sequence). The CDR3 length is 14 residues. CDR3 bases: TGTGCCAGTAGTGTCGGGGGGATTTACTATGGCTACACCTTC. Protein sequence: CASSVGGIYYGYTF.

This chain uses TRBV4-1 with TRBJ1-3, with 10 bases that match TRBD1. The J segment lost 0 bases and the V segment lost 3 bases, leaving 8 bases of the junction unmatched. CDR1 and CDR2 (germline): MGHRA, YSYEKL. The CDR3 contains 18 residues. For the CDR3, the DNA is TGCGCCAGCAGCCAGGAGGGACAGGGGCCTCTCTCTGGAAACACCATATATTTT. Translated: CASSQEGQGPLSGNTIYF.

The rearrangement uses TRBV27 and TRBJ2-2; D possibly corresponds to TRBD2 (5 bases). This CDR3 has 13 amino acids. Trimming shortened V by 6 bases and J by 4 bases, and 9 bases separated the two germline ends. Germline V lookup: CDR1 MNHEY, CDR2 SMNVEV (reference sequence). CDR3 coding DNA: TGTGCCAGCAGAGCGGTAACCACCGGGGAGCTGTTTTTT. Protein sequence: CASRAVTTGELFF.

J is TRBJ2-1 and V is TRBV5-1, with 9 bases that match TRBD2. CDR3 length equals 15 residues. From germline, CDR1 is SGHRS and CDR2 YFSETQ. V shed 4 bases and J 7 bases; nucleotides not matched to a gene: 9. CDR3: CASSPGREGRNEQFF. For the CDR3, the DNA is TGCGCCAGCAGCCCTGGGCGGGAGGGCAGGAATGAGCAGTTCTTC.

The V and J genes are TRBV18 and TRBJ2-7; D call uncertain. The V end was cut by 2 bases, the J end by 6 bases, with 11 bases between. Germline V gene lookup returns CDR1 KGHSH and CDR2 LQKENI. The CDR3 contains 13 residues. The CDR3 spells CASSPGIRVEQYF. CDR3 DNA sequence: TGTGCCAGCTCACCAGGAATACGGGTCGAGCAGTACTTC.

The rearrangement joins TRBV18 to TRBJ1-1; 12 bases line up with TRBD1. Germline CDR1 KGHSH, CDR2 LQKENI. V shed 0 bases, J shed 3 bases, and the junction held 8 bases outside the gene matches. There are 18 residues in the CDR3. This CDR3 is CASSPPVGTGGADTEAFF. The CDR3, as DNA: TGTGCCAGCTCACCACCCGTCGGGACAGGGGGCGCCGACACTGAAGCTTTCTTT.

The CDR3 is CASKLAGGWTGELFF. The CDR3, as DNA: TGTGCCAGCAAACTAGCGGGAGGATGGACCGGGGAGCTGTTTTTT. The chain carries TRBV2 and TRBJ2-2; 12 nucleotides align to TRBD2. Germline assignment: CDR1 SNHLY and CDR2 FYNNEI. V trimming: 7 bases; J trimming: 5 bases; junction bases outside the gene matches: 5. The CDR3 sequence is 15 residues long.

This chain joins TRBV29-1 and TRBJ2-3; 12 bases map to TRBD2. Per germline, CDR1 SQVTM and CDR2 ANQGSEA. This CDR3 has 14 amino acids. The junction had 7 bases not matched to a gene; V was cut back by 6 bases and J by 6 bases. CDR3 sequence: CSVGRLAGVDTQYF. Written as DNA, the CDR3 is TGCAGCGTCGGGAGACTAGCGGGAGTGGATACGCAGTATTTT.

The gene calls are TRBV28 and TRBJ2-7; the match to TRBD2 covers 8 bases. Per the germline V gene, CDR1 is MDHEN and CDR2 is SYDVKM. V lost 5 bases, J lost 3 bases, and 6 bases stayed unmatched. The CDR3 consists of 14 residues. The CDR3 here is CASSASGSGYEQYF. The CDR3 nucleotides are TGTGCCAGCAGTGCAAGCGGGAGTGGCTACGAGCAGTACTTC.

The chain uses TRBV5-4 and TRBJ1-1, with D possibly matching TRBD1 (6 bases). Trimming removed 0 bases at V and 2 bases at J, with 11 bases between. This CDR3 contains 15 residues. Germline loops: CDR1 SGHNT, CDR2 YYREEE (reference sequence). The CDR3 protein is CASSLVSGANTEAFF. The CDR3 DNA follows: TGTGCCAGCAGCTTGGTTTCAGGGGCTAACACTGAAGCTTTCTTT.

V usage is TRBV30 and J usage is TRBJ2-3, with 8 nucleotides matching TRBD1. J was trimmed by 3 bases and V by 4 bases; bases with no gene match: 9. CDR3 length equals 15 residues. CDR1 and CDR2 (germline): GTSNPN, SVGIG (reference sequence). The CDR3 loop is CAWNPGTGLTDTQYF. Written as DNA, the CDR3 is TGTGCCTGGAACCCCGGGACAGGTCTTACAGATACGCAGTATTTT.

The chain combines TRBV7-8 with TRBJ2-1; 7 bases map to TRBD1. This CDR3 is built from 15 residues. V shed 5 bases and J 7 bases; nucleotides not matched to a gene: 11. In germline, CDR1 is SGHVS, CDR2 FQNEAQ. CDR3 sequence reads: CASSPARGRGNEQFF. CDR3 sequence (DNA): TGTGCCAGCAGCCCAGCTAGGGGGCGCGGGAATGAGCAGTTCTTC.